This TCR beta chain came from a study of T-cell memory formation after mild COVID-19. Broader study findings: Unconfirmed was the SARS-CoV-2 specificity of second-wave clones that peaked on day 37. CD8+ contracting clones occupied EMRA, while CD4+ ones occupied mainly CM and EM. Contracting clones from day 15 to 85 had balanced CD4/CD8; later expanders favoured CD4+.

This CDR3 is built from 15 residues. Germline V gene sequence: CDR1 LGHNA, CDR2 YSLEER. V lost 3 bases to trimming and J lost 6 bases; unmatched junction nucleotides: 4. This clonotype has only a few counts. Its antigen is still unknown. TCRdb called the 5' RACE reads again in MiXCR, with one record for every CDR3 protein. This table has roughly 220,000 distinct CDR3 sequences, more than 8% appearing once. The sequenced material came from PBMCs or a T cell subset sorted from them (not recorded which). The V call is TRBV4-3, the J call TRBJ1-4; 10 positions match TRBD1. This sequence was found in a man aged 18 to 30 who had mild COVID-19 (a few samples of this study predate the infection). Cell type and time point are not known. In DNA form, the CDR3 reads TGCGCCAGCAGCCACCGCGGGACAGGGGATGAAAAACTGTTTTTT. Its translation: CASSHRGTGDEKLFF.